This paragraph reports one T cell receptor beta chain. These data are taken from a study of blood T cell repertoires in COVID-19. Trimming cost V 0 bases and J 6 bases; bases outside gene matches: 9. CDR1 and CDR2 from the germline V gene are SGHVS and FNYEAQ. This CDR3 contains 17 residues. Authors' methods: Amplifying reference gene primers gave estimates of nucleated cell counts. The data were produced by immunoSEQ multiplex PCR, yet TCRdb's version contains in-frame clones alone and is incomplete. The V and J calls and clone size come from that table; D and trimming were worked out from the DNA. Here the sample spans 100,000 or so clones, 80% to 95% being singletons. Those enrolled in Seattle joined during active infection and were followed longitudinally afterward.

This chain joins TRBV7-6 and TRBJ2-1; TRBD2 agrees at 9 bases. The sequence was collected from a woman aged 45-59 years with COVID-19, enrolled during active disease. Material for sequencing was peripheral blood. CDR3 in DNA: TGTGCCAGCAGCTTAGCCGGCCTTAGCGGGGGCGTCAATGAGCAGTTCTTC. Translated, it gives CASSLAGLSGGVNEQFF.